Sequencing of this TCR beta chain was carried out in a study of Ad26.COV2.S vaccination and SARS-CoV-2 variants. Sequencing was performed with immunoSEQ multiplex PCR; in TCRdb, only in-frame clones are kept and a portion is missing. The repertoire has around 320,000 clones, around 86% of them found once; the top ten carry more than 3%. The treatment: 15 to 20 received Ad26.COV2.S at low or high dose, single or two shots; 5 received placebo; per-sample allocation not given. The study sampled participants on day 63 after the first vaccine or placebo injection. Germline V CDR1 and CDR2: SNHLY, FYNNEI. J gave up 8 bases and V 6 bases, and 11 bases lay outside the gene matches. The CDR3 length is 15 residues.

The chain couples TRBV2 to TRBJ2-2; 8 bases agree with TRBD1. The input for sequencing was peripheral blood, taken in a trial of Ad26.COV2.S vaccine versus placebo. The sequence derives from a person between 18 and 65 years old who received the Ad26.COV2.S COVID-19 vaccine or a placebo. CDR3 DNA: TGTGCCAGCAGAGCCGGGACAGGAATTGATGGGGAGCTGTTTTTT. Translated, it gives CASRAGTGIDGELFF.